This passage covers 5 T cell receptor beta chains from one sample sequenced in a study of stem cell transplantation in POMP-related autoinflammatory disease. TCRdb keeps only in-frame clones here, not all; method: immunoSEQ multiplex PCR. The data show roughly 6,900 clones, roughly four fifths seen once. The specimen was a CXCR5-defined cell subset from PBMCs. These receptors came from a human donor in good health.

V and J are TRBV30 and TRBJ2-5; no clear D. With 3 bases removed from V and 1 base from J, the gap between germline ends came to 9 bases. CDR1 GTSNPN and CDR2 SVGIG come from the germline V gene (reference sequence). The CDR3 extends over 13 amino acids. In nucleotides, the CDR3 is TGTGCCTGGAGCCAACTGGTCCAAGAGACCCAGTACTTC. Translation gives CAWSQLVQETQYF.

V gene TRBV11-2 combines with J gene TRBJ1-1; D may be TRBD1 (6 bases). The germline V gene encodes CDR1 SGHAT and CDR2 FQNNGV. The V end was cut by 4 bases, the J end by 4 bases, with 13 bases between. The CDR3 covers 14 residues. CDR3 bases: TGTGCCAGCAGCTGGTCCGGGGGCGTCACTGAAGCTTTCTTT. Its protein is CASSWSGGVTEAFF. Together with reference TRBV11-2 and TRBJ1-1, the CDR3 gives the full variable domain: EAGVAQSPRYKIIEKRQSVAFWCNPISGHATLYWYQQILGQGPKLLIQFQNNGVVDDSQLPKDRFSAERLKGVDSTLKIQPAKLEDSAVYLCASSWSGGVTEAFFGQGTRLTVV.

The chain couples TRBV5-4 to TRBJ2-3, with 11 nucleotides matching TRBD1. CDR3 size: 12 residues. Germline values: CDR1 SGHNT, CDR2 YYREEE (reference sequence). Trimming at V came to 3 bases and at J to 14 bases, leaving 5 bases not matched to a gene. CDR3 sequence reads: CASSYPGQGGYF. Here the CDR3 DNA reads TGTGCCAGCAGCTACCCGGGACAGGGGGGGTATTTT.

The rearrangement links TRBV29-1 to TRBJ1-1, with 7 bases matching TRBD1. V lost 7 bases and J lost 0; bases outside the gene matches: 5. Germline lookup yields CDR1 SQVTM and CDR2 ANQGSEA. The CDR3 runs 13 residues. CDR3 sequence: CSATTGVNTEAFF. The CDR3 region has the DNA TGCAGCGCCACCACAGGGGTGAACACTGAAGCTTTCTTT.

V gene TRBV30 combines with J gene TRBJ1-6, with D perhaps TRBD1 (5 bases). Trimming removed 3 bases from V and 10 bases from J, with 19 bases in between. Per germline, CDR1 GTSNPN and CDR2 SVGIG (reference sequence). CDR3 length: 15 amino acids. CDR3 nucleotide sequence: TGTGCCTGGAGCCCAATTGATCTCAGGGAATCACCCCTCCACTTT. Encoded protein: CAWSPIDLRESPLHF.